The 2 T cell receptor beta chains below were found in one sample sequenced in a study of patients and donors after allogeneic stem cell transplantation. TCRdb independently ran MiXCR on the RT-PCR reads; one entry per CDR3 protein. The table has some 880,000 distinct CDR3 sequences, approximately 19% seen once. Input material: blood, either unsorted or a sorted T cell fraction (not recorded which). The receptors here all came from a human donor who was either an allogeneic HSCT recipient or a stem cell or donor lymphocyte infusion donor (not recorded which). It is not recorded whose cells these are; they may come from a transplant donor.

The chain links TRBV20-1 to TRBJ2-1; 7 bases match TRBD1. The CDR3 is made up of 14 amino acids. Trimming cost V 1 base and J 4 bases; bases outside gene matches: 4. Germline lookup yields CDR1 DFQATT and CDR2 SNEGSKA (reference sequence). CDR3 loop: CSARGDSRYNEQFF. The CDR3 coding sequence is TGCAGTGCTAGAGGGGACAGTCGGTACAATGAGCAGTTCTTC.

V usage is TRBV25-1 and J usage is TRBJ2-3, with D tentatively TRBD1 or TRBD2 (6 bases each). CDR1 MGHDK and CDR2 SYGVNS come from the germline V gene. V was pared by 6 bases and J by 2 bases, with 15 bases between. The CDR3 contains 15 residues. This CDR3 is CASSRTGGLTDTQYF. CDR3 nucleotide sequence: TGTGCCAGCAGCCGCACCGGGGGCCTCACAGATACGCAGTATTTT.